This TCR beta chain was captured by sequencing in a study of blood T cell repertoires in COVID-19. Sequencing used immunoSEQ multiplex PCR; TCRdb keeps in-frame clones, though not all of them. The table shows fewer than 250,000 clones, with approximately 81% occurring only once. The CDR3 consists of 15 residues. Between the trimmed V and J ends, which lost 2 bases and 7 bases, there was a span of 15 bases. From germline, CDR1 is SGDLS and CDR2 YYNGEE. This clone was counted only a few times. This receptor was identified in a man aged 25 to 40 with active or convalescent COVID-19. The chain recombines TRBV9 with TRBJ2-2, with D perhaps TRBD2 (5 bases). Sample: peripheral blood. CDR3 nucleotide sequence: TGTGCCAGCAGCGTTGGCGGTACGGCGGGCGGGGAGCTGTTTTTT. Translation gives CASSVGGTAGGELFF.